This T cell receptor beta chain comes out of a study of T cell repertoires in cytomegalovirus infection. Study-wide context: Both a matching HLA type and CMV infection were indicated by public TCR beta signatures.

TCRdb independently ran MiXCR on the reads; one entry per CDR3 protein. This table has more than 140,000 distinct CDR3 sequences, about 6.5% appearing once. In its sample, this clonotype was seen many times. Trimming at V came to 1 base and at J to 7 bases, leaving 6 bases not matched to a gene. Germline CDR1 and CDR2: SGHTA and FQGNSA. This CDR3 comprises 15 residues. The sequencing sample was made of PBMCs. The receptor was derived from a human donor in good health (CMV status not recorded). Some clones in this sample may be carry-over from other donors' samples. This chain connects TRBV7-2 to TRBJ2-1, with 8 bases aligning to TRBD2. The CDR3 sequence is CASSLELAEGNEQFF. CDR3 DNA: TGTGCCAGCAGCTTAGAACTAGCGGAAGGGAATGAGCAGTTCTTC.